One and the same sample provided the 21 T cell receptor beta chains below, sequenced in a study of cytomegalovirus exposure and HLA in healthy donors. PCR involved 60 Vbeta and 13 Jbeta primers. Here immunoSEQ multiplex PCR was the method, and the copy in TCRdb shows in-frame clones only, minus some. The table includes over 100,000 clones, around 64% detected once. Material for sequencing was PBMCs. These receptors were taken from a woman between 25 and 40 years old in good health and CMV-seronegative.

The chain uses TRBV6-1 and TRBJ2-7; 8 nucleotides line up with TRBD2. Germline lookup yields CDR1 MNHNS and CDR2 SASEGT. CDR3 length: 14 amino acids. The J segment lost 0 bases and the V segment lost 6 bases, leaving 4 bases of the junction unmatched. The chain's CDR3 is CASSERESSYEQYF. The CDR3 coding sequence is TGTGCCAGCAGCGAGCGGGAGAGCTCCTACGAGCAGTACTTC.

The chain is built from TRBV19 and TRBJ2-2, with D possibly TRBD1 on 6 matching bases. V was clipped by 5 bases and J by 5 bases, with 9 bases between them. This CDR3 has 13 amino acids. CDR1 is LNHDA, CDR2 SQIVND, per germline (reference sequence). The CDR3, as DNA: TGTGCCAGTAGTCTCACAGGGACCGGGGAGCTGTTTTTT. It is translated as CASSLTGTGELFF.

Here the CDR3 DNA reads TGTGCCAGCAGCCTGCACAGGGGTCGGGCTAACTATGGCTACACCTTC. It translates to CASSLHRGRANYGYTF. The V gene is TRBV7-2, the J gene TRBJ1-2, with 7 positions matching TRBD1. This CDR3 contains 16 residues. The V gene's germline CDR1 is SGHTA and CDR2 FQGNSA. After removal of 5 bases from V and 0 bases from J, the junction contained 9 bases not matched to a gene.

The V gene is TRBV6-5, the J gene TRBJ2-1; D gene uncertain. This CDR3 comprises 13 residues. CDR1 is MNHEY, CDR2 SVGAGI, per germline. The ends were cut back, 4 bases at V and 1 base at J, with 5 bases in the middle. CDR3 sequence (DNA): TGTGCCAGCAGTTCAGCGTCCTACAATGAGCAGTTCTTC. This sequence encodes CASSSASYNEQFF.

This rearrangement joins TRBV6-5 to TRBJ2-1; D call uncertain. The CDR3 spans 15 residues. V was pared by 2 bases and J by 0 bases, with 8 bases between. The germline CDR1 and CDR2 sequences are MNHEY and SVGAGI. CDR3 sequence reads: CASSYLPSSYNEQFF. CDR3 nucleotide sequence: TGTGCCAGCAGTTACCTTCCGAGCTCCTACAATGAGCAGTTCTTC.

The gene calls are TRBV14 and TRBJ2-3; D gene ambiguous. V was shortened by 4 bases and J by 2 bases, with 4 bases between the two germline ends. The CDR3 has 12 amino acids. Germline V lookup: CDR1 SGHDN, CDR2 FVKESK. The DNA of the CDR3 is TGTGCCAGCAGCCTGTACACAGATACGCAGTATTTT. This encodes CASSLYTDTQYF.

This chain uses TRBV18 with TRBJ2-5; 7 bases line up with TRBD1. The last part of the DNA fits TRBJ2-7 better; the J call may be wrong. This CDR3 contains 14 residues. Per the germline V gene, CDR1 is KGHSH and CDR2 is LQKENI. The DNA for the CDR3 is TGTGCCAGCTCTTCCGGGACAGCCGGATACGAGCAGTACTTC. This codes for CASSSGTAGYEQYF.

This chain uses TRBV11-2 with TRBJ1-1; 9 nucleotides align to TRBD1. Looked up from germline, CDR1 is SGHAT and CDR2 is FQNNGV. The V gene end was trimmed by 6 bases and the J gene end by 5 bases; junction bases not matched to a gene: 7. The CDR3 covers 14 residues. The chain's CDR3 is CASRLNRGPTEAFF. DNA for the CDR3: TGTGCCAGCAGACTGAACAGGGGGCCTACTGAAGCTTTCTTT.

This clone was seen once. The V and J genes are TRBV19 and TRBJ1-6; 9 bases line up with TRBD1. J gave up 7 bases and V 3 bases, and 7 bases lay outside the gene matches. Germline CDR1 and CDR2: LNHDA and SQIVND (reference sequence). The CDR3 contains 16 residues. The CDR3 DNA reads TGTGCCAGTAGTATTGGGACAGGGTTGGGGAATTCACCCCTCCACTTT. Its protein is CASSIGTGLGNSPLHF.

This chain connects TRBV6-1 to TRBJ2-5; 7 bases line up with TRBD2. V lost 0 bases and J lost 4; bases outside the gene matches: 8. Germline-derived CDR1 and CDR2 are MNHNS and SASEGT. This CDR3 region has 16 residues. The CDR3 loop is CASSEAEGEGSETQYF. In DNA form, the CDR3 reads TGTGCCAGCAGTGAAGCGGAAGGGGAGGGCTCAGAGACCCAGTACTTC.

Here the CDR3 reads CASRQNTGDYYSPLHF. The CDR3 DNA sequence: TGCGCCAGCAGACAAAATACAGGGGATTATTATTCACCCCTCCACTTT. The J gene is TRBJ1-6, the V gene TRBV5-1; 7 bases agree with TRBD1. The V gene end was trimmed by 5 bases and the J gene end by 8 bases; junction bases not matched to a gene: 13. CDR1 is SGHRS, CDR2 YFSETQ, per germline. This CDR3 contains 16 residues. The full variable domain, completed using reference TRBV5-1 and TRBJ1-6, is KAGVTQTPRYLIKTRGQQVTLSCSPISGHRSVSWYQQTPGQGLQFLFEYFSETQRNKGNFPGRFSGRQFSNSRSEMNVSTLELGDSALYLCASRQNTGDYYSPLHFGNGTRLTVT.

The J gene is TRBJ1-1, the V gene TRBV6-6; TRBD1 is a possible D gene (6 bases). CDR1 and CDR2 from the germline V gene are MNHNY and SVGAGI (reference sequence). This CDR3 is built from 16 residues. Trimming left V 6 bases short and J 3 bases short, with 20 bases between. Here the CDR3 DNA reads TGTGCCAGCAGCCCCGGGGTGGGGGCGCAGGACACTGAAGCTTTCTTT. It specifies CASSPGVGAQDTEAFF.

For the CDR3, the DNA is TGTGCCAGCAGCTTCCCGAGCGGGAGGGCCTACAATGAGCAGTTCTTC. This sequence encodes CASSFPSGRAYNEQFF. The chain links TRBV11-2 to TRBJ2-1; 10 positions agree with TRBD2. The V and J ends lost 3 bases and 2 bases, in that order; junction bases with no gene match: 4. The CDR3 totals 16 residues. The V gene's germline CDR1 is SGHAT and CDR2 FQNNGV.

This chain connects TRBV27 to TRBJ2-1; TRBD1 is a possible D gene (5 bases). The CDR3 loop spans 13 amino acids. The germline CDR1 and CDR2 sequences are MNHEY and SMNVEV (reference sequence). Between the trimmed V and J ends, which lost 7 bases and 6 bases, there was a span of 13 bases. Written as DNA, the CDR3 is TGTGCCAGCACCACTCCAGGGCGCAATGAGCAGTTCTTC. The encoded protein is CASTTPGRNEQFF.

The chain employs TRBV14 and TRBJ2-3, with TRBD2 as a possible D gene (6 bases). Trimming took off 1 base at V and 3 bases at J, with 11 bases between the two ends. Germline CDR1 and CDR2: SGHDN and FVKESK. The CDR3 sequence is 15 residues long. The CDR3 sequence: CASSQGAGSTDTQYF. CDR3 sequence (DNA): TGTGCCAGCAGCCAAGGGGCCGGGAGTACAGATACGCAGTATTTT.

The V call is TRBV6-5, the J call TRBJ2-2; perhaps TRBD2 as D (5 bases). CDR3 length: 15 amino acids. Germline loops: CDR1 MNHEY, CDR2 SVGAGI. V was shortened by 5 bases and J by 5 bases, with 15 bases between the two germline ends. CDR3 coding DNA: TGTGCCAGCAGTAAGATGAGGGCCGGGACCGGGGAGCTGTTTTTT. Its translation is CASSKMRAGTGELFF.

This clone was recorded a few times. This sequence joins TRBV5-6 and TRBJ1-1; D is perhaps TRBD1 (5 bases). Trimming removed 5 bases at V and 0 bases at J, with 11 bases between. The length of the CDR3 is 14 residues. Germline loops: CDR1 SGHDT, CDR2 YYEEEE. The CDR3 DNA reads TGTGCCAGCAGACTAAGGGGCGTGAACACTGAAGCTTTCTTT. Translated: CASRLRGVNTEAFF.

The chain is built from TRBV6-1 and TRBJ2-3; D ambiguous. Per germline, CDR1 MNHNS and CDR2 SASEGT. CDR3 length: 16 amino acids. Trimming cost V 1 base and J 2 bases, with 13 bases left between them. The CDR3 bases are TGTGCCAGCAGTGAAGACTTGCGGAGAAACACAGATACGCAGTATTTT. Its translation is CASSEDLRRNTDTQYF.

Only a few counts were recorded for this clone. V and J are TRBV4-3 and TRBJ2-7, with D maybe TRBD1 (5 bases). Germline V gene lookup returns CDR1 LGHNA and CDR2 YSLEER. The CDR3 sequence is 14 residues long. Trimming took 1 base from V and 6 from J, leaving 13 bases between them. CDR3 sequence: CASSQGSGPGEQYF. The CDR3 bases are TGCGCCAGCAGCCAAGGGTCAGGGCCAGGCGAGCAGTACTTC.

V and J are TRBV7-3 and TRBJ1-2, with D perhaps TRBD1 (6 bases). V lost 0 bases and J 9 bases, leaving 14 bases between the germline ends. Germline values: CDR1 SGHTA, CDR2 FQGTGA. The CDR3 runs 14 residues. DNA of the CDR3: TGTGCCAGCAGCTTAACCGCCACAGGGTCGAGCTACACCTTC. Translated, it gives CASSLTATGSSYTF.

This rearrangement joins TRBV18 to TRBJ2-7, with D tentatively TRBD2 (6 bases). The V gene lost 3 bases and the J gene lost 1 base, with 13 bases spanning the gap. The CDR3 loop spans 15 amino acids. The germline V gene has CDR1 KGHSH and CDR2 LQKENI. DNA for the CDR3: TGTGCCAGCTCACCCCCCGGCGGGGTGTCCTACGAGCAGTACTTC. Translated, it gives CASSPPGGVSYEQYF.